This TCR beta chain is from a study of T cell repertoires in cytomegalovirus infection. Study as a whole: Carrying CMV and the relevant HLA type showed in public TCR beta signatures. The study, taken as a whole, reports: Adding up the frequency of public TCR beta families identified people who carried CMV plus the relevant HLA. It was HLA-C-restricted CMV-specific TCR beta clonotypes that dominated the response ex vivo.

This clonotype has only a few counts. Its antigen is as yet unknown. TCRdb independently ran MiXCR on the reads; one entry per CDR3 protein. The sample has approximately 150,000 distinct CDR3 sequences; about 6.1% are singletons. The sequenced sample consisted of PBMCs. The TCR originated in a human donor in good health (CMV status not recorded). Some clones in this sample may be carry-over from other donors' samples.

The CDR3 DNA follows: TGTGCCAGTAGTATGAACAGAAATGAAAAACTGTTTTTT. Protein sequence: CASSMNRNEKLFF. The chain recombines TRBV19 with TRBJ1-4, with D uncertain. V dropped 3 bases and J dropped 5 bases, with 7 bases sitting between them. CDR3 size: 13 residues. The germline V gene encodes CDR1 LNHDA and CDR2 SQIVND (reference sequence).